One and the same sample provided the 21 T cell receptor beta chains below, sequenced in a study of blood T cell repertoires in COVID-19. TCRdb's table, derived via immunoSEQ multiplex PCR, lists solely in-frame clones and lacks some. This table has some 100,000 clones, 80% to 90% appearing once. The sequencing sample was made of peripheral blood. Every receptor here comes from a man aged 45-60 years with COVID-19, enrolled during active disease.

The chain joins TRBV9 to TRBJ2-7; a possible D gene is TRBD1 (5 bases). CDR1 is SGDLS, CDR2 YYNGEE, per germline. The CDR3 is 14 residues long. Trimming stripped 4 bases from V and 5 bases from J, with 16 bases between. The DNA of the CDR3 is TGTGCCAGCAGCCCCCTCTGGCAGGGCCACGAGCAGTACTTC. This translates into CASSPLWQGHEQYF.

The gene calls are TRBV9 and TRBJ2-1; TRBD1 aligns across 9 bases. V was pared by 7 bases and J by 8 bases, with 10 bases of the junction left unmatched. The CDR3 is 14 amino acids. Germline V gene lookup returns CDR1 SGDLS and CDR2 YYNGEE. CDR3 amino acids: CASQPGQGRYEQFF. CDR3 nucleotides: TGTGCCAGCCAACCGGGACAGGGACGGTATGAGCAGTTCTTC.

V gene TRBV3-1 (or the pseudogene TRBV3-2) combines with J gene TRBJ1-6, with unresolved D. This CDR3 spans 14 amino acids. V was cut by 6 bases and J by 5 bases, with 11 bases left in between. Germline V gene lookup returns CDR1 LGHDT and CDR2 YNNKEL (reference sequence). CDR3 DNA: TGTGCCAGCAGGGCGGGCGGGAATAATTCACCCCTCCACTTT. Its translation: CASRAGGNNSPLHF.

The rearrangement joins TRBV7-6 to TRBJ2-1, with 8 bases lining up with TRBD2. Germline V gene sequence: CDR1 SGHVS, CDR2 FNYEAQ. The CDR3 is 17 amino acids. V trimming: 0 bases; J trimming: 0 bases; junction bases outside the gene matches: 4. CDR3 region: CASSLAAGASSYNEQFF. DNA of the CDR3: TGTGCCAGCAGCTTAGCAGCGGGGGCGAGCTCCTACAATGAGCAGTTCTTC.

This sequence joins TRBV27 and TRBJ1-4; possible D gene TRBD1, 5 bases. V was shortened by 4 bases and J by 8 bases, with 17 bases between the two germline ends. The CDR3 runs to 15 residues. The germline V gene encodes CDR1 MNHEY and CDR2 SMNVEV (reference sequence). This CDR3 reads CASSSGRRRGEKLFF. Written as DNA, the CDR3 is TGTGCCAGCAGTTCCGGACGGCGAAGGGGAGAAAAACTGTTTTTT.

This clone was observed a few times. The rearrangement links TRBV2 to TRBJ2-7, with 7 bases identical to TRBD1. Germline assignment: CDR1 SNHLY and CDR2 FYNNEI. V lost 3 bases and J lost 2; bases outside the gene matches: 10. This CDR3 is built from 16 residues. The CDR3 reads CASSDWGPGGTYEQYF. The CDR3 bases are TGTGCCAGCAGTGACTGGGGGCCAGGGGGAACCTACGAGCAGTACTTC.

This chain joins TRBV5-1 and TRBJ2-7; 9 bases map to TRBD2. The CDR3 extends over 16 amino acids. The ends lost 0 bases at V and 3 bases at J; junction bases unmatched: 7. Germline CDR1 reads SGHRS; CDR2 reads YFSETQ. Here the CDR3 DNA reads TGCGCCAGCAGCTTGGGATCGACTAGCGGATACTACGAGCAGTACTTC. Its protein product is CASSLGSTSGYYEQYF.

The rearrangement joins TRBV2 to TRBJ2-2, with 8 bases that match TRBD1. Unmatched junction bases numbered 10, after V lost 6 bases and J lost 7 bases. Per germline, CDR1 SNHLY and CDR2 FYNNEI. The CDR3 contains 15 residues. The CDR3 region has the DNA TGTGCCAGCAGCTTAACAGGGGGGTCCAACGGGGAGCTGTTTTTT. Its protein product is CASSLTGGSNGELFF.

Here the CDR3 DNA reads TGTGCCAGCAGCCTAACAGGGGATCAGGGCCATGAGCAGTTCTTC. This sequence encodes CASSLTGDQGHEQFF. This chain connects TRBV3-1 (or the pseudogene TRBV3-2) to TRBJ2-1, with 7 bases lining up with TRBD1. The CDR3 has 15 residues. Germline lookup yields CDR1 LGHDT and CDR2 YNNKEL (reference sequence). With V trimmed by 4 bases and J by 8 bases, 11 bases remained unmatched.

The chain is built from TRBV19 and TRBJ1-5, with D uncertain. Per the germline V gene, CDR1 is LNHDA and CDR2 is SQIVND (reference sequence). The CDR3 totals 13 residues. Between the trimmed V and J ends, which lost 4 bases and 7 bases, there was a span of 11 bases. CDR3 sequence reads: CASSSSQRQPQHF. DNA of the CDR3: TGTGCCAGTAGTAGTTCCCAACGGCAGCCCCAGCATTTT.

The V and J genes are TRBV19 and TRBJ1-1; D call uncertain. The V gene's germline CDR1 is LNHDA and CDR2 SQIVND (reference sequence). The CDR3 is 12 amino acids. V dropped 5 bases and J dropped 0 bases, with 4 bases sitting between them. The CDR3 region is CASSPMNTEAFF. CDR3 in DNA: TGTGCCAGTAGTCCAATGAACACTGAAGCTTTCTTT.

This clone was seen only a few times. The gene calls are TRBV5-1 and TRBJ2-1; 9 positions agree with TRBD1. With 7 bases clipped from V and 3 bases from J, the junction kept 8 bases outside the gene matches. In germline, CDR1 is SGHRS, CDR2 YFSETQ. The CDR3 totals 15 residues. The chain's CDR3 is CASRRGQGIYNEQFF. The DNA of the CDR3 is TGCGCCAGCCGCAGGGGACAGGGCATCTACAATGAGCAGTTCTTC. Full variable domain (missing parts from reference TRBV5-1 and TRBJ2-1): KAGVTQTPRYLIKTRGQQVTLSCSPISGHRSVSWYQQTPGQGLQFLFEYFSETQRNKGNFPGRFSGRQFSNSRSEMNVSTLELGDSALYLCASRRGQGIYNEQFFGPGTRLTVL.

This chain connects TRBV5-1 to TRBJ1-1; D call uncertain. Germline V CDR1 and CDR2: SGHRS, YFSETQ. The CDR3 length is 13 residues. The V and J ends lost 4 bases and 2 bases respectively, with 9 bases between them. This CDR3 is CASSRGSNTEAFF. The CDR3, as DNA: TGCGCCAGCAGCCGGGGTTCTAACACTGAAGCTTTCTTT. Variable domain in full (rest from reference TRBV5-1 and TRBJ1-1): KAGVTQTPRYLIKTRGQQVTLSCSPISGHRSVSWYQQTPGQGLQFLFEYFSETQRNKGNFPGRFSGRQFSNSRSEMNVSTLELGDSALYLCASSRGSNTEAFFGQGTRLTVV.

This clone came up once. The chain carries TRBV7-9 and TRBJ2-7, with 9 bases identical to TRBD1. Germline CDR1 is SEHNR and CDR2 is FQNEAQ (reference sequence). J was trimmed by 4 bases and V by 5 bases; bases with no gene match: 12. The CDR3 contains 16 residues. CDR3 amino acids: CASSHYRDRAAYEQYF. The DNA of the CDR3 is TGTGCCAGCAGCCACTACCGGGACAGGGCTGCGTACGAGCAGTACTTC.

This chain connects TRBV30 to TRBJ1-2; D perhaps matches TRBD1 (5 bases). This CDR3 is built from 11 residues. Trimming cost V 3 bases and J 12 bases, with 14 bases left between them. CDR1 is GTSNPN and CDR2 is SVGIG in the germline V gene (reference sequence). The CDR3 nucleotides read TGTGCCTGGAGAAGGGGCTTCCTAGACACCTTC. Encoded protein: CAWRRGFLDTF.

The chain uses TRBV6-4 and TRBJ1-1; D is possibly TRBD1 (5 bases). Trimming shortened V by 4 bases and J by 1 base, and 13 bases separated the two germline ends. Germline CDR1 reads MRHNA; CDR2 reads SNTAGT. The CDR3 loop spans 15 amino acids. The CDR3 loop reads CASSAPGYGNTEAFF. In nucleotides, the CDR3 is TGTGCCAGCAGTGCTCCAGGGTACGGGAACACTGAAGCTTTCTTT.

This rearrangement joins TRBV19 to TRBJ2-3; 7 positions match TRBD1. Trimming removed 5 bases from V and 3 bases from J; junction bases left unmatched: 11. The CDR3 has 16 residues. CDR1 and CDR2 from the germline V gene are LNHDA and SQIVND (reference sequence). CDR3 residues: CASSLTGTVGTDTQYF. CDR3 DNA: TGTGCCAGTAGTCTAACCGGGACAGTGGGGACAGATACGCAGTATTTT.

This chain connects TRBV20-1 to TRBJ2-1; D possibly uses TRBD1 or TRBD2 (6 bases each). Trimming removed 3 bases from V and 10 bases from J, with 16 bases in between. This CDR3 spans 13 amino acids. The germline V gene has CDR1 DFQATT and CDR2 SNEGSKA (reference sequence). The CDR3 DNA sequence: TGCAGTGCTAGTGACAGGTCGAGCGGGGAGCAGTTCTTC. Its translation is CSASDRSSGEQFF.

The gene calls are TRBV18 and TRBJ1-1; D is perhaps TRBD1 (6 bases). Germline-derived CDR1 and CDR2 are KGHSH and LQKENI. Deletions cut 6 bases from V and 4 bases from J, with 12 bases between. The CDR3 has 13 amino acids. In nucleotides, the CDR3 is TGTGCCAGCTCCTACGGACAGAGCACTGAAGCTTTCTTT. Translation: CASSYGQSTEAFF.

This clone has a single count. The V gene is TRBV6-2 or TRBV6-3, the J gene TRBJ2-3; D possibly corresponds to TRBD2 (6 bases). Trimming took off 4 bases at V and 4 bases at J, with 12 bases between the two ends. CDR3 length: 14 residues. Germline CDR1 reads MNHEY; CDR2 reads SVGEGT. The CDR3 spells CASSWGVGADTQYF. CDR3 coding DNA: TGTGCCAGCAGTTGGGGGGTAGGGGCAGATACGCAGTATTTT.

The chain couples TRBV7-6 to TRBJ1-1, with a tentative D call TRBD1 (5 bases). The V gene lost 5 bases and the J gene lost 5 bases, with 18 bases spanning the gap. Germline CDR1 and CDR2: SGHVS and FNYEAQ. This CDR3 comprises 15 residues. CDR3 bases: TGTGCCAGCAGCCCTCGGACACTAAAAAGGACTGAAGCTTTCTTT. Amino acids: CASSPRTLKRTEAFF.